A selection of T cell receptor beta chains follows, all from one sample in a study of blood T cell repertoires in COVID-19. The protocol was immunoSEQ multiplex PCR, while the TCRdb copy is restricted to in-frame clones and leaves out a portion. The table records about 380,000 clones, 81% of them present only once. Sequencing was performed on peripheral blood. The receptors come from a human donor with acute or convalescent COVID-19. The donor label of this sample is uncertain. Each CDR3 is given with its conserved first and last residue. Each record gives: clone size, D gene, J gene, V gene, CDR3 protein, CDR3 DNA. The D gene is left open where the match is weak. Where a row states a size, it is once, few, many or the class of an expanded clone; other rows omit it.

- - TRBJ1-6 TRBV7-8 CASSPIRDSPLHF TGTGCCAGCAGCCCGATCAGGGATTCACCCCTCCACTTT
- - TRBJ2-5 TRBV12-1 CASRLSAETYQETQYF TGTGCCAGCAGACTTTCGGCGGAGACTTACCAAGAGACCCAGTACTTC
- TRBD1 TRBJ1-2 TRBV5-5 CASSLDGGTAYGYTF TGTGCCAGCAGCTTGGATGGTGGGACAGCCTATGGCTACACCTTC
- TRBD1 TRBJ1-5 TRBV5-6 CASSTWTGNQPQHF TGTGCCAGCAGCACCTGGACAGGGAATCAGCCCCAGCATTTT
- - TRBJ2-1 TRBV27 CASTPIPGTSSRAPNEQFF TGTGCCAGCACCCCAATACCCGGGACTTCCAGTAGGGCCCCCAATGAGCAGTTCTTC
- - TRBJ1-1 TRBV2 CASLMRMNTEAFF TGTGCCAGCCTGATGAGAATGAACACTGAAGCTTTCTTT
- TRBD1 TRBJ2-2 TRBV9 CASSIHRGILGELFF TGTGCCAGCAGCATACACAGGGGGATATTGGGGGAGCTGTTTTTT
- TRBD2 TRBJ2-7 TRBV27 CASSFVFAGGRPYEQYF TGTGCCAGCAGTTTTGTATTCGCGGGAGGGAGGCCCTACGAGCAGTACTTC
- - TRBJ2-5 TRBV5-1 CASSLTGDSFQETQYF TGCGCCAGCAGCCTAACCGGCGACAGCTTTCAAGAGACCCAGTACTTC
few - TRBJ2-3 TRBV19 CASRGPFTDTQYF TGTGCCAGTAGGGGCCCATTCACAGATACGCAGTATTTT
- - TRBJ1-6 TRBV7-9 CASSSTGNSPLHF TGTGCCAGCAGTTCCACAGGGAACTCACCCCTCCACTTT
few - TRBJ2-1 TRBV3-1/TRBV3-2 CASSQDLVRGNEQFF TGTGCCAGCAGCCAAGACCTAGTGCGAGGCAATGAGCAGTTCTTC
few TRBD2 TRBJ2-1 TRBV6-5 CASSYGLAGVGEQFF TGTGCCAGCAGTTACGGGCTAGCGGGGGTAGGTGAGCAGTTCTTC
- TRBD1 TRBJ1-3 TRBV2 CASNGQGAYTIYF TGTGCCAGCAATGGACAGGGGGCTTACACCATATATTTT
- - TRBJ2-1 TRBV10-1 CASSDAGIGKDNEQFF TGCGCCAGCAGCGATGCAGGGATTGGAAAGGACAATGAGCAGTTCTTC
- TRBD1 TRBJ1-1 TRBV19 CASTNRGTGNTEAFF TGTGCCAGTACCAATAGAGGGACAGGGAATACTGAAGCTTTCTTT
- TRBD2 TRBJ2-7 TRBV18 CASSTGPSGRGTYEQYF TGTGCCAGCTCAACGGGCCCTAGCGGGAGGGGGACCTACGAGCAGTACTTC
- TRBD1 TRBJ2-3 TRBV14 CASSQGRGGQGSDTQYF TGTGCCAGCAGCCAAGGCCGAGGGGGACAGGGGTCAGATACGCAGTATTTT
- - TRBJ2-5 TRBV11-3 CASSQGSPAGQETQYF TGTGCCAGCAGCCAAGGCTCGCCGGCGGGCCAAGAGACCCAGTACTTC
- - TRBJ2-3 TRBV3-1/TRBV3-2 CASSRIADTQYF TGTGCCAGCAGCCGGATAGCGGATACGCAGTATTTT
- TRBD1 TRBJ1-2 TRBV19 CASSAWDRNYGYTF TGTGCCAGTAGTGCCTGGGACAGGAACTATGGCTACACCTTC
- - TRBJ1-5 TRBV15 CATSDTGLAGPQHF TGTGCCACCAGCGATACAGGGTTGGCAGGGCCCCAGCATTTT
- - TRBJ2-3 TRBV18 CASSPQSTDTQYF TGTGCCAGCTCACCCCAAAGCACAGATACGCAGTATTTT
- - TRBJ1-2 TRBV3-1/TRBV3-2 CASSQVRASGYTF TGTGCCAGCAGCCAAGTCAGGGCGAGTGGCTACACCTTC
- TRBD2 TRBJ2-1 TRBV5-1 CASSPRTSGSYNEQFF TGCGCCAGCAGCCCCCGGACTAGCGGTTCCTACAATGAGCAGTTCTTC
- - TRBJ1-4 TRBV7-9 CASSRDGATNEKLFF TGTGCCAGCAGCAGGGACGGAGCAACTAATGAAAAACTGTTTTTT